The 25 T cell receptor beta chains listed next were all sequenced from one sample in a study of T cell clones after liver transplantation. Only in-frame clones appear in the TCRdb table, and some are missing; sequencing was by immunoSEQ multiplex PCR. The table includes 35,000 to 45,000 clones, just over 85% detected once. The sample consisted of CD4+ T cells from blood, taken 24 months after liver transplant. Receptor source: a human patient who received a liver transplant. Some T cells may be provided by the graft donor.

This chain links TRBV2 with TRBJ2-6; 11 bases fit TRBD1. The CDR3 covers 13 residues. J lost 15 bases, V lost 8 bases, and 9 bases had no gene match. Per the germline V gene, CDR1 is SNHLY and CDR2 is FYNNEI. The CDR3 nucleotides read TGTGCCAGCCGCCAGGGGACAGGGGGGACCCTGACTTTC. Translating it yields CASRQGTGGTLTF. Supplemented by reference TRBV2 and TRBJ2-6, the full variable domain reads EPEVTQTPSHQVTQMGQEVILRCVPISNHLYFYWYRQILGQKVEFLVSFYNNEISEKSEIFDDQFSVERPDGSNFTLKIRSTKLEDSAMYFCASRQGTGGTLTFGAGSRLTVL.

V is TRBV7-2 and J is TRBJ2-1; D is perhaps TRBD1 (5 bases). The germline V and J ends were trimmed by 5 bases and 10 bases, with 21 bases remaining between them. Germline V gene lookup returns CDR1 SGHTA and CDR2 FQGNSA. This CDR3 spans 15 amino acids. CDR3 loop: CASSRNYGPTEEQFF. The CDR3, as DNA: TGTGCCAGCAGCCGTAATTATGGGCCGACAGAGGAGCAGTTCTTC.

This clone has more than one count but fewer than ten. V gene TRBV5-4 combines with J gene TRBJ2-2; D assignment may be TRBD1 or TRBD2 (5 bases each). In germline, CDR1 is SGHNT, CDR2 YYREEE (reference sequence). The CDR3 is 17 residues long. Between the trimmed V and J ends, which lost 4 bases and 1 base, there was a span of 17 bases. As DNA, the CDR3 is TGTGCCAGCAGCCGACCCGTCGGGACGGAGAACACCGGGGAGCTGTTTTTT. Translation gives CASSRPVGTENTGELFF. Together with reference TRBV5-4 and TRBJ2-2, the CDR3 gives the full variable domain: ETGVTQSPTHLIKTRGQQVTLRCSSQSGHNTVSWYQQALGQGPQFIFQYYREEENGRGNFPPRFSGLQFPNYSSELNVNALELDDSALYLCASSRPVGTENTGELFFGEGSRLTVL.

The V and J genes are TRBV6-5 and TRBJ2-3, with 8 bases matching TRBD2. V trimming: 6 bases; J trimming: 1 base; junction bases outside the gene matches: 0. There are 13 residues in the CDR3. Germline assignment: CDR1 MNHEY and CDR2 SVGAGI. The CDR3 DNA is TGTGCCAGCAGGACTAGCGGCACAGATACGCAGTATTTT. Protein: CASRTSGTDTQYF.

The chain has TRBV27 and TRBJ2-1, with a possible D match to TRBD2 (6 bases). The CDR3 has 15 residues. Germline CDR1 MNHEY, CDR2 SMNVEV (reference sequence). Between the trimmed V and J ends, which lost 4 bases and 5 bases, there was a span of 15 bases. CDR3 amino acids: CASSSPGLVDNEQFF. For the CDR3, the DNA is TGTGCCAGCAGTTCCCCGGGACTCGTCGACAATGAGCAGTTCTTC.

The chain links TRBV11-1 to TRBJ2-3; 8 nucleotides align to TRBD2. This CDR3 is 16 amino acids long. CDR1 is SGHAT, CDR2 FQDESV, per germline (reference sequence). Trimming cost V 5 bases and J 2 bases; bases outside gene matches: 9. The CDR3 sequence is CASSQPAGANTDTQYF. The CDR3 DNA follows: TGTGCCAGCAGCCAACCAGCGGGGGCTAACACAGATACGCAGTATTTT.

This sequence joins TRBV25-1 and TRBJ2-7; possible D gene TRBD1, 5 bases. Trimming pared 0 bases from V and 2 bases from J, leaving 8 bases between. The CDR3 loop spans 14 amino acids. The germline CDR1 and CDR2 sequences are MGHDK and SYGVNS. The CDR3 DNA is TGTGCCAGCAGTGAATATGTGGGGCCCTACGAGCAGTACTTC. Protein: CASSEYVGPYEQYF.

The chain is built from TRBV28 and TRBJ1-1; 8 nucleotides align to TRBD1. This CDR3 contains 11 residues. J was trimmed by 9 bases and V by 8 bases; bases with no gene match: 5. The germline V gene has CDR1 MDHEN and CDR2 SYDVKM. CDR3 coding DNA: TGTGCCAGCGATGACAGGGGAAAAGCTTTCTTT. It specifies CASDDRGKAFF.

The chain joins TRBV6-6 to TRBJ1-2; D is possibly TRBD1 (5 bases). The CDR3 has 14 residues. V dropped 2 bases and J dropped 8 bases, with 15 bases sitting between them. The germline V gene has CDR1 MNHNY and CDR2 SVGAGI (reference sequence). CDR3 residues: CASSYDSGKDGYTF. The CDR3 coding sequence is TGTGCCAGCAGTTACGACAGCGGGAAGGACGGCTACACCTTC.

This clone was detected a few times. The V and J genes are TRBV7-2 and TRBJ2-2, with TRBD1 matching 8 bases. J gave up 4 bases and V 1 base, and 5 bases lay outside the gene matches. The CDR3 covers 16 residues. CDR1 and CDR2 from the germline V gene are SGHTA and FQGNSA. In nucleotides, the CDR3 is TGTGCCAGCAGCTTAGGAGGGCAGGGGGCCACCGGGGAGCTGTTTTTT. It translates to CASSLGGQGATGELFF.

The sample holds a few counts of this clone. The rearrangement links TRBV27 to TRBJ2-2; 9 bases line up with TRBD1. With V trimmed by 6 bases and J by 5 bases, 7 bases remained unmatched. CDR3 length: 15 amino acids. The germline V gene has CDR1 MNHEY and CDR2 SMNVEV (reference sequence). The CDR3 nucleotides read TGTGCCAGCAGAAAGGGGGACAGGGATACCGGGGAGCTGTTTTTT. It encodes CASRKGDRDTGELFF.

As DNA, the CDR3 is TGTGCCAGTAGTATGGACAGGGAGGATACGCAGTATTTT. Amino acids: CASSMDREDTQYF. V is TRBV19 and J is TRBJ2-3; 8 nucleotides agree with TRBD1. V gave up 3 bases and J gave up 6 bases; unmatched junction bases: 2. CDR1 is LNHDA, CDR2 SQIVND, per germline (reference sequence). The CDR3 is 13 residues long.

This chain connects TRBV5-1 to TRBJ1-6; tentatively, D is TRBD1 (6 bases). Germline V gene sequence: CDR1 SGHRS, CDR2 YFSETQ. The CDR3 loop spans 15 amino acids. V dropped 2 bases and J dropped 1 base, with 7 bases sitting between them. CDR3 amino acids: CASSFRGSYNSPLHF. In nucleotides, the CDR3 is TGCGCCAGCAGCTTCAGGGGATCCTATAATTCACCCCTCCACTTT. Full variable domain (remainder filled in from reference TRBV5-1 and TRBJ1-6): KAGVTQTPRYLIKTRGQQVTLSCSPISGHRSVSWYQQTPGQGLQFLFEYFSETQRNKGNFPGRFSGRQFSNSRSEMNVSTLELGDSALYLCASSFRGSYNSPLHFGNGTRLTVT.

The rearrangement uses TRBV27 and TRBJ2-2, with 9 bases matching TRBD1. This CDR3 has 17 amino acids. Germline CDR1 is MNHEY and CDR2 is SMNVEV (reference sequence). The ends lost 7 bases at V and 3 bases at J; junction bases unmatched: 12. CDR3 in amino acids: CASTHLNTGGYTGELFF. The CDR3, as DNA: TGTGCCAGCACTCACCTCAACACAGGGGGCTACACCGGGGAGCTGTTTTTT.

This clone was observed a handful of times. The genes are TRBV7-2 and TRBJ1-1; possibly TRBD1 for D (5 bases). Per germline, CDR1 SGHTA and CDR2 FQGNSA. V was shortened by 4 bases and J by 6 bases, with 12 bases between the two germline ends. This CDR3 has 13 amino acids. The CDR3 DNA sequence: TGTGCCAGCAGCTCGCAGACAGCTTCTGAAGCTTTCTTT. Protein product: CASSSQTASEAFF.

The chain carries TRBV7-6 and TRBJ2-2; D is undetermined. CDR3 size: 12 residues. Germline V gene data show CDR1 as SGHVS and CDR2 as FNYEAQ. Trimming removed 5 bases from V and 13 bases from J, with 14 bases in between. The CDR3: CASSPVSKGLFF. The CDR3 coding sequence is TGTGCCAGCAGCCCCGTGAGCAAGGGGCTGTTTTTT.

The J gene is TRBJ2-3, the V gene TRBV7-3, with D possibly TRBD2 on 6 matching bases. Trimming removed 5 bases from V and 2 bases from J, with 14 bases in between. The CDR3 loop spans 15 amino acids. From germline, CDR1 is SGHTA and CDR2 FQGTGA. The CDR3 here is CASSVEDYSTDTQYF. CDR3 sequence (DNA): TGTGCCAGCAGCGTGGAGGACTACTCCACAGATACGCAGTATTTT.

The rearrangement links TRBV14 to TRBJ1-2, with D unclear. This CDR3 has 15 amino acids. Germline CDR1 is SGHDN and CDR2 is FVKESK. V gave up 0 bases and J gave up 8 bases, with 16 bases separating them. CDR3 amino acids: CASSQELRSSYGYTF. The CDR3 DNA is TGTGCCAGCAGCCAAGAATTGAGGTCGTCGTACGGCTACACCTTC.

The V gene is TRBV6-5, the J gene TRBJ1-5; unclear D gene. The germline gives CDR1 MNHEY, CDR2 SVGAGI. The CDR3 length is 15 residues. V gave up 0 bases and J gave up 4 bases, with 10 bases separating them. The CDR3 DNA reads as TGTGCCAGCAGTTACTCCCTACACCCTAATCAGCCCCAGCATTTT. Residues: CASSYSLHPNQPQHF.

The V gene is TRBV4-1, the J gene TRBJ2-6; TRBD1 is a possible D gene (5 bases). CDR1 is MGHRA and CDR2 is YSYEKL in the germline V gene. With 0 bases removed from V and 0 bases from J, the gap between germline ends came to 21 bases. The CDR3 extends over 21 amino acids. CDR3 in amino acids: CASSQDFPPRQSRSGANVLTF. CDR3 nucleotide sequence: TGCGCCAGCAGCCAAGATTTCCCCCCGAGACAGTCACGCTCTGGGGCCAACGTCCTGACTTTC.

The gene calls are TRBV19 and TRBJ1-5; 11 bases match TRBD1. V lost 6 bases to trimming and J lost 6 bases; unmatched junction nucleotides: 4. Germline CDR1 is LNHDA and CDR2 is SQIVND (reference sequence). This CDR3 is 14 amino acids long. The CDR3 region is CASRGDRGSQPQHF. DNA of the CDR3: TGTGCCAGTAGAGGGGACAGGGGGAGTCAGCCCCAGCATTTT.

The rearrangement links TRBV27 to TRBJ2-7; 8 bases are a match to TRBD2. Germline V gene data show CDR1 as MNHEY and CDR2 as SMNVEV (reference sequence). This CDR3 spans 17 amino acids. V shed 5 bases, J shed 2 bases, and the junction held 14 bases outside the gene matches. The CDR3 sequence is CASSPFGGLAGPYEQYF. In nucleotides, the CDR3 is TGTGCCAGCAGTCCATTTGGCGGTCTAGCGGGCCCCTACGAGCAGTACTTC.

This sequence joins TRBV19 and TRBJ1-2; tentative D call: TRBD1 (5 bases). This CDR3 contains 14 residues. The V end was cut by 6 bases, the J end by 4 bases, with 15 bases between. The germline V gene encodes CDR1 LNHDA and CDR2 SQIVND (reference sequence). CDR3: CASRRAGGVYGYTF. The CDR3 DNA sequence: TGTGCCAGTAGGCGGGCCGGGGGAGTCTATGGCTACACCTTC.

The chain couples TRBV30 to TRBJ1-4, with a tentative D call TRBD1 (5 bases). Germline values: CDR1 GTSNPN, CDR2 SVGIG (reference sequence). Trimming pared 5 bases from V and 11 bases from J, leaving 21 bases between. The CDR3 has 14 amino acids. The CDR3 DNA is TGTGCCTGGGGGACTAGCGGGGCTTCGGGGAAACTGTTTTTT. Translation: CAWGTSGASGKLFF.

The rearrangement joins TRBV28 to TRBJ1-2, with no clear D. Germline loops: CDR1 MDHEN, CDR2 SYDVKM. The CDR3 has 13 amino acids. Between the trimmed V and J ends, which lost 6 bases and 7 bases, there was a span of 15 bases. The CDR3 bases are TGTGCCAGCAGCCCGGATAGGGTGCGTGGCTACACCTTC. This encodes CASSPDRVRGYTF.